The 9 T cell receptor beta chains given below trace back to one sample, sequenced in a study of blood T cell repertoires in COVID-19. This table comes from immunoSEQ multiplex PCR, and its TCRdb copy is limited to in-frame clones, with some not included. The profile shows about 190,000 clones, around 80% of them singletons. Sequencing input: peripheral blood. The receptor source for this set is a woman between 50 and 59 years old with acute or convalescent COVID-19.

This clone was detected a few times. The V and J genes are TRBV14 and TRBJ1-4; a possible D gene is TRBD1 (6 bases). The germline V gene has CDR1 SGHDN and CDR2 FVKESK. The CDR3 consists of 14 residues. Trimming removed 5 bases from V and 6 bases from J, with 13 bases in between. The CDR3 sequence: CASSFRQDHEKLFF. The CDR3 coding sequence is TGTGCCAGCAGCTTCCGACAGGATCATGAAAAACTGTTTTTT.

In nucleotides, the CDR3 is TGTGCCAGCAGCGGGAAGGGGGAGCAGTACTTC. Translating it yields CASSGKGEQYF. The gene calls are TRBV3-1 (or the pseudogene TRBV3-2) and TRBJ2-7, with D perhaps matching TRBD1 (5 bases). This CDR3 contains 11 residues. CDR1 is LGHDT and CDR2 is YNNKEL in the germline V gene (reference sequence). Trimming shortened V by 5 bases and J by 7 bases, and 9 bases separated the two germline ends.

Details on this clone: The junction departs from the called germline gene at one end, perhaps through a read error. The rearrangement joins TRBV12-3 or TRBV12-4 to TRBJ2-7; 10 bases are shared with TRBD2. The CDR3 loop spans 13 amino acids. The CDR3 nucleotides are TGTGCCAGCGGGCCGAATCTAGCGGGGGCCTTATACTTT. It is translated as CASGPNLAGALYF.

This rearrangement joins TRBV10-3 to TRBJ1-5; the D is unclear. From germline, CDR1 is ENHRY and CDR2 SYGVKD. V lost 3 bases, J lost 6 bases, and 12 bases lay in between. CDR3 size: 14 residues. The CDR3 DNA reads TGTGCCATCAGTGATGGTCAGACTTTTCAGCCCCAGCATTTT. This gives the protein CAISDGQTFQPQHF.

The chain has TRBV30 and TRBJ1-2; D unresolved. V shed 2 bases and J shed 8 bases, with 12 bases lying between them. CDR3 length: 12 residues. From germline, CDR1 is GTSNPN and CDR2 SVGIG (reference sequence). CDR3 in amino acids: CAWSRVISGYTF. DNA of the CDR3: TGTGCCTGGAGTAGAGTGATCTCCGGCTACACCTTC.

This chain links TRBV19 with TRBJ1-2; TRBD1 might be the D (6 bases). V lost 5 bases and J 8 bases, leaving 15 bases between the germline ends. The CDR3 contains 13 residues. Germline CDR1 reads LNHDA; CDR2 reads SQIVND (reference sequence). The CDR3 DNA reads as TGTGCCAGTAGTGACAGGTCGGGGCGCGGCTACACCTTC. As protein: CASSDRSGRGYTF.

The gene calls are TRBV10-3 and TRBJ2-1; 13 bases fit TRBD2. Trimming took 10 bases from V and 6 from J; bases not matched to a gene: 9. The CDR3 consists of 15 residues. CDR1 is ENHRY, CDR2 SYGVKD, per germline. CDR3 nucleotides: TGTGCCAGCTCTCCGGGACTAGCGGGACCCAATGAGCAGTTCTTC. It is translated as CASSPGLAGPNEQFF.

The J gene is TRBJ2-7, the V gene TRBV19; TRBD1 matches 7 bases. The CDR3 sequence is 14 residues long. The V segment lost 5 bases and the J segment 0 bases; nucleotides outside the gene matches: 4. Germline assignment: CDR1 LNHDA and CDR2 SQIVND (reference sequence). The CDR3 here is CASSSDRTSYEQYF. CDR3 DNA sequence: TGTGCCAGTAGTTCGGACAGGACCTCCTACGAGCAGTACTTC.

V gene TRBV9 combines with J gene TRBJ2-3; 11 bases line up with TRBD1. V shed 4 bases, J shed 6 bases, and the junction held 10 bases outside the gene matches. The CDR3 runs 16 residues. Germline-derived CDR1 and CDR2 are SGDLS and YYNGEE. DNA of the CDR3: TGTGCCAGCAGCCACGGACAGGGGGCCCCCTCGGATACGCAGTATTTT. It codes for CASSHGQGAPSDTQYF.